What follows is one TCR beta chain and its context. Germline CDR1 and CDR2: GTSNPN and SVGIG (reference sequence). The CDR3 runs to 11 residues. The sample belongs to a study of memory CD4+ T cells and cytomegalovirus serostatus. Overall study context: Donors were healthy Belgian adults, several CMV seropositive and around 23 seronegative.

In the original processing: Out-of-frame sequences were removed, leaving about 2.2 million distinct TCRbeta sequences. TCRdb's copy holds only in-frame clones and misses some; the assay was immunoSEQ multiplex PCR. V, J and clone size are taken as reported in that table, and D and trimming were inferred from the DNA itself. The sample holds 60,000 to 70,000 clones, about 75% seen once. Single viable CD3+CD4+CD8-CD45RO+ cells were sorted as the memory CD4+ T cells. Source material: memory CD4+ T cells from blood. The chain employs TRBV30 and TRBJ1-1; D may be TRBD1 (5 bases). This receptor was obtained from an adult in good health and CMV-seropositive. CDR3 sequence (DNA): TGTGACCCAGGGCGGGTAACTGAAGCTTTCTTT. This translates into CDPGRVTEAFF.